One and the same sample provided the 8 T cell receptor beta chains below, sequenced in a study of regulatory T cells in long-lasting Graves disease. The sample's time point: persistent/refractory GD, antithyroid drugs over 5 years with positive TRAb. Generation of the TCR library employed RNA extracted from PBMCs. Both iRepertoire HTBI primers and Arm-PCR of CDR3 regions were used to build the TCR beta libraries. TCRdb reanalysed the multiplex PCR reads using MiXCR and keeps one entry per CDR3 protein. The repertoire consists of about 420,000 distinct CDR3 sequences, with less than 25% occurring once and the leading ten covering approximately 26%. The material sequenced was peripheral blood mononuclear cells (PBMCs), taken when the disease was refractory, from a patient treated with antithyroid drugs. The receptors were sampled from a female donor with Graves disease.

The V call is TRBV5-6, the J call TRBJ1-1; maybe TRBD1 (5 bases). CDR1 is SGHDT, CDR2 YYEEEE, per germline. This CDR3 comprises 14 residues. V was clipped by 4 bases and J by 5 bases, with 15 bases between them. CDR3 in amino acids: CASSLLPGGTEAFF. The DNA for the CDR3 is TGTGCCAGCAGCCTGCTTCCTGGGGGGACTGAAGCTTTCTTT.

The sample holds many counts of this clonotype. CDR3 sequence (DNA): TGTGCCAGCAGTTACTTCGGTAGACAGGCCCTCGGGAACTATGGCTACACCTTC. It yields the protein CASSYFGRQALGNYGYTF. The rearrangement links TRBV6-5 to TRBJ1-2, with D possibly being TRBD1 (6 bases). Germline V gene sequence: CDR1 MNHEY, CDR2 SVGAGI. The CDR3 contains 18 residues. The V end was cut by 1 base, the J end by 2 bases, with 20 bases between.

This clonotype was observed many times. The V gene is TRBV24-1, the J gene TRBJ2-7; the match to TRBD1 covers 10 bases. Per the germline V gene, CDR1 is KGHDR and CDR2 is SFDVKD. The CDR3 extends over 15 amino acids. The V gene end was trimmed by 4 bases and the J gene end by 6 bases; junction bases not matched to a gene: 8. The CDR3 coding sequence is TGTGCCACCAGTGACCCGGGACAGGGGAGGGGCGAGCAGTACTTC. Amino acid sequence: CATSDPGQGRGEQYF.

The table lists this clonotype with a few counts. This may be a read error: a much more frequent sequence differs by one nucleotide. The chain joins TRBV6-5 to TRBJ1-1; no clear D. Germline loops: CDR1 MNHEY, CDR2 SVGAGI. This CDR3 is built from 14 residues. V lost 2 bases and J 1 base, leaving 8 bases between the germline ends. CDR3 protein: CASSYVGANTEAFF. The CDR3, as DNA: TGTGCCAGCAGTTACGTTGGAGCGAACACTGAAGCTTTCTTT.

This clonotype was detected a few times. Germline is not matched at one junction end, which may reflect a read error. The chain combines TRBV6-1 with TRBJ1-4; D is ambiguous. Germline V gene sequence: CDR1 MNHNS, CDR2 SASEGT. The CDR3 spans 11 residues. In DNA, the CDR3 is TGTGCCAGCAGTGAGGGCAGATCTCGCATTTTT. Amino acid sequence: CASSEGRSRIF.

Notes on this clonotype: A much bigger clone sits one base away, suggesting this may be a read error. CDR3 amino acids: CANSQGGTSGELFF. CDR3 nucleotides: TGTGCCAACAGCCAAGGGGGGACATCCGGCGAACTGTTTTTT. The chain carries TRBV3-1 and TRBJ1-4, with TRBD1 as a possible D gene (6 bases). The CDR3 runs 14 residues. Germline loops: CDR1 LGHDT, CDR2 YNNKEL (reference sequence). Combining the CDR3 with reference TRBV3-1 and TRBJ1-4 gives the whole variable domain DTAVSQTPKYLVTQMGNDKSIKCEQNLGHDTMYWYKQDSKKFLKIMFSYNNKELIINETVPNRFSPKSPDKAHLNLHINSLELGDSAVYFCANSQGGTSGELFFGSGTQLSVL.

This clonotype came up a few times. The CDR3 DNA reads TGCAGCGTTGATTTCTCGCGGGAGACCCAGTACTTC. It is translated as CSVDFSRETQYF. This sequence joins TRBV29-1 and TRBJ2-5; D is undetermined. Trimming stripped 3 bases from V and 5 bases from J, with 10 bases between. The CDR3 has 12 residues. Germline values: CDR1 SQVTM, CDR2 ANQGSEA.

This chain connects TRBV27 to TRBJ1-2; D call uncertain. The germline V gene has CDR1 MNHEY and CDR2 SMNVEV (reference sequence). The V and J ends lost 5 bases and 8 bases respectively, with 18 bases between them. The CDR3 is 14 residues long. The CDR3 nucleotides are TGTGCCAGCAGTCTTTCCGGGTCCCTGGGCGGCTACACCTTC. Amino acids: CASSLSGSLGGYTF.